This T cell receptor beta chain was identified in a study of brain T cells in children with intractable seizures. Repertoires were generated with immunoSEQ multiplex PCR, while TCRdb's copy carries only in-frame clones and drops some. This repertoire shows about 3,600 clones, over 60% found once; its top ten account for roughly 50%. The sequenced cases were selected for having the highest brain T cell transcript signatures. Before surgery, patients took at least one anti-epileptic drug. The clonotype was recovered from a girl aged 2-10 years with Rasmussen encephalitis and intractable seizures. The sequences come from resected brain tissue, collected at surgery.

The CDR3 is CASSHSRAYTF. DNA of the CDR3: TGTGCCAGCAGCCATTCCAGGGCCTACACCTTC. The rearrangement uses TRBV7-9 and TRBJ1-2; the D gene is possibly TRBD1 (5 bases). Trimming shortened V by 5 bases and J by 10 bases, and 11 bases separated the two germline ends. The CDR3 is 11 amino acids. Looked up from germline, CDR1 is SEHNR and CDR2 is FQNEAQ (reference sequence).